The text below deals with one TCR beta chain. Its specificity is unknown. Time point here: cycle 4 day 1 (C4D1), after less than 7 weeks of nivolumab. Each patient's relapse followed autologous stem cell transplantation, and brentuximab vedotin exposure varied. Complete response, partial response or progressive disease was each patient's best response. CDR1 is KGHSH, CDR2 LQKENI, per germline. J was trimmed by 7 bases and V by 3 bases; bases with no gene match: 10. The CDR3 length is 15 residues. This record comes from a study of PD-1 blockade in classical Hodgkin lymphoma. Study results and limitations: Nivolumab initiation under 1 year post-ASCT meant exclusion. Sources of repertoire differences remain undefined, possibly disease activity or prior therapy. A reduction in baseline TCR diversity was reportedly seen in newly diagnosed patients relative to healthy donors.

The data were produced by immunoSEQ multiplex PCR, yet TCRdb's version contains in-frame clones alone and is incomplete. Here the sample spans tens of thousands of clones, about 80% being singletons. This specimen was peripheral blood mononuclear cells (PBMCs), taken before the fourth cycle of nivolumab. The chain links TRBV18 to TRBJ1-2; 8 nucleotides line up with TRBD1. The TCR comes from a human donor with classical Hodgkin lymphoma. The DNA of the CDR3 is TGTGCCAGCTCACCCTTGACAGGGGACCTTGGTGGCTACACCTTC. It encodes CASSPLTGDLGGYTF.